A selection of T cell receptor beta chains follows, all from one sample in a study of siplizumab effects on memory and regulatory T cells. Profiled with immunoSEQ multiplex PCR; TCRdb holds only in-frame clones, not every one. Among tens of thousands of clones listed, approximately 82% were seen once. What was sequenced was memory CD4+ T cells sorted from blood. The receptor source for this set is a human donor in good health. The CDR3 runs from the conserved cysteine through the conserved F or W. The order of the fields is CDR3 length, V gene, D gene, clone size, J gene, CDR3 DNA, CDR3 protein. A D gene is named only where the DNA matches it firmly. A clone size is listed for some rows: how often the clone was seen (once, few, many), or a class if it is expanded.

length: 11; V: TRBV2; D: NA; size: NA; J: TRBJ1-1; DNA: TGTGCCAGCGGGGGGTACACTGAAGCTTTCTTT; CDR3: CASGGYTEAFF
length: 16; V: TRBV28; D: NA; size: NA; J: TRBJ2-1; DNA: TGTGCCAGCAGTTCTCTCGGGGGGCGGGGCTACAATGAGCAGTTCTTC; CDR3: CASSSLGGRGYNEQFF
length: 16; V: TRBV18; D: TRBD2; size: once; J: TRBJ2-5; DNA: TGTGCCAGCTCACCGTTTACTAGCGGGGAGTGGGAGACCCAGTACTTC; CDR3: CASSPFTSGEWETQYF
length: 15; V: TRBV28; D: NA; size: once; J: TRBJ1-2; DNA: TGTGCCAGCAGTTTAGGGTCAACAGGGAAGAATGGCTACACCTTC; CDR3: CASSLGSTGKNGYTF
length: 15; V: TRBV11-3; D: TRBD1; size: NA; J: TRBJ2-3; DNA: TGTGCCAGCAGGACTAGACAGGGGGCATCAGATACGCAGTATTTT; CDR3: CASRTRQGASDTQYF
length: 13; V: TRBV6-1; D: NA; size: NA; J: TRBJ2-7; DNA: TGTGCCAGCGAGAAGAGGGAGGTGAGCGAGCAGTACTTC; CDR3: CASEKREVSEQYF
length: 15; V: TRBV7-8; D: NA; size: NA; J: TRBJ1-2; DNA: TGTGCCAGCAGCTTAGCGGCAGGACCCCTCTATGGCTACACCTTC; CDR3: CASSLAAGPLYGYTF
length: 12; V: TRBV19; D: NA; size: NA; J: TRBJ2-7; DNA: TGTGCCAGTAGACAAACCCCCTACGAGCAGTACTTC; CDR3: CASRQTPYEQYF
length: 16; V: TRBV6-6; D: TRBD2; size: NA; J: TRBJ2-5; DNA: TGTGCCAGCAGTGCCGGACTAGCGGGGCTCGTTGAGACCCAGTACTTC; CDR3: CASSAGLAGLVETQYF
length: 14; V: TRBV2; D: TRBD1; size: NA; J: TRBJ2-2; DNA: TGTGCCAGCAGCGGGACAGGGGGGGCCGGGGAGCTGTTTTTT; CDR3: CASSGTGGAGELFF
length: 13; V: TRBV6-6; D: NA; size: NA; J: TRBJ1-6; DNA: TGTGCCAGCACAACAGCAAATAATTCACCCCTCCACTTT; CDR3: CASTTANNSPLHF
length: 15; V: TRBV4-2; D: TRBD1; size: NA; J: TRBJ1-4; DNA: TGTGCCAGCAGCCAAGACCCCGGGACAGATGAAAAACTGTTTTTT; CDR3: CASSQDPGTDEKLFF
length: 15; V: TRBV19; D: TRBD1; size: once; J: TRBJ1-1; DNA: TGTGCCAGTAGTTACTCCCGGGACAGGGGCCTCAGGGCTTTCTTT; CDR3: CASSYSRDRGLRAFF
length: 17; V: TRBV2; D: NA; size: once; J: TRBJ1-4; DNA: TGTGCCAGCAGAGATAAGTGGGCCTTGGGTACTAATGAAAAACTGTTTTTT; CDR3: CASRDKWALGTNEKLFF
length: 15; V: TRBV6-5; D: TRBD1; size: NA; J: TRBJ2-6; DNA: TGTGCCACACAAGGGGGCCGAGCTGGGGCCAACGTCCTGACTTTC; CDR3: CATQGGRAGANVLTF
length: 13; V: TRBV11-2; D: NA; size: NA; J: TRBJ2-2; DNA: TGTGCCAGCAGCCTAGAGAACACCGGGGAGCTGTTTTTT; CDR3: CASSLENTGELFF
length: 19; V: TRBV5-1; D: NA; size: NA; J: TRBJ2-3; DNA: TGCGCCAGCAGCTTGGCCCTCGGGGCCGACGTCCTTAGCACAGATACGCAGTATTTT; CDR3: CASSLALGADVLSTDTQYF
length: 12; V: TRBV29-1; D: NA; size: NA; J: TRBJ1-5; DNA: TGCAGCGTTGCAGAGGGGGATCAGCCCCAGCATTTT; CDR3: CSVAEGDQPQHF
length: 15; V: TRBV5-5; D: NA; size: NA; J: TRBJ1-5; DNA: TGTGCCAGCAGCTTGTCGGGGGATAGCAATCAGCCCCAGCATTTT; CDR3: CASSLSGDSNQPQHF
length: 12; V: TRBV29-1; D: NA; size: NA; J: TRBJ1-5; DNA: TGCAGCGTTGCCCATAGCAATCAGCCCCAGCATTTT; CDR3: CSVAHSNQPQHF
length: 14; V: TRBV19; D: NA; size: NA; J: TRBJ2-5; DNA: TGTGCCAGTAGTATTACGACAATACAAGAGACCCAGTACTTC; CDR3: CASSITTIQETQYF
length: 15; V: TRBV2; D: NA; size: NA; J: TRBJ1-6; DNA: TGTGCCAGCAGTGAAAGGCAGGGTGATAATTCACCCCTCCACTTT; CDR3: CASSERQGDNSPLHF
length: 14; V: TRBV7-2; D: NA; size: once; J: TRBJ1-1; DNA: TGTGCCAGCAGCCGGATGAGTTTTAACACTGAAGCTTTCTTT; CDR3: CASSRMSFNTEAFF
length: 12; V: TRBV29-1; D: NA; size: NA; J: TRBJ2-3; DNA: TGCAGCGTTGAGGGGGGAGAGGATACGCAGTATTTT; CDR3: CSVEGGEDTQYF
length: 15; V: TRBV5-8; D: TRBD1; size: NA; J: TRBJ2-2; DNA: TGTGCCAGCAGTCCGGACAGGGTACGGACCGGGGAGCTGTTTTTT; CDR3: CASSPDRVRTGELFF
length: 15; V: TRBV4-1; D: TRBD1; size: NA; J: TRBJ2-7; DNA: TGCGCCAGCAGCGAACCGGGACAGGGAACCTACGAGCAGTACTTC; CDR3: CASSEPGQGTYEQYF
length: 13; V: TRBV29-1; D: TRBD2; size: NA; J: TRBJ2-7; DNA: TGCAGCGTGGCGGGACTAGCGGGAGCGCAGCAGTACTTC; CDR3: CSVAGLAGAQQYF
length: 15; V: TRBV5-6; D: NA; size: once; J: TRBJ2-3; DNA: TGTGCCAGCAACGAGCGGAGCCCTAGCACAGATACGCAGTATTTT; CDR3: CASNERSPSTDTQYF
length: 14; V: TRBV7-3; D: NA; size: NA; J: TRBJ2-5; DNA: TGTGCCAGCAGCGTTTCCCGGGACCAAGAGACCCAGTACTTC; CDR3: CASSVSRDQETQYF
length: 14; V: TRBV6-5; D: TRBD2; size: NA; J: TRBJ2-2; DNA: TGTGCCAGCAGTTACTCGATGGGAGGGGGGGAGCTGTTTTTT; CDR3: CASSYSMGGGELFF
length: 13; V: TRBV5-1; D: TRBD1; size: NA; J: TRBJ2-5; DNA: TGCGCCAGCCGGGACAGGGAAAAGGAGACCCAGTACTTC; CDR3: CASRDREKETQYF
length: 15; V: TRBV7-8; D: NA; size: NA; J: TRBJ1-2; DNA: TGTGCCAGCAGCAAAGGTACAGGGAGCGACTATGGCTACACCTTC; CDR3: CASSKGTGSDYGYTF
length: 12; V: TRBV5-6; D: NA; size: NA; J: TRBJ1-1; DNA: TGTGCCAGCAGCCCCTCGGCAGGGCGGGCTTTCTTT; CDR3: CASSPSAGRAFF
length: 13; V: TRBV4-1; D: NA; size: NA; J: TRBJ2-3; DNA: TGCGCCAGCAGCCAAGAAGAAGCGGATACGCAGTATTTT; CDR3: CASSQEEADTQYF
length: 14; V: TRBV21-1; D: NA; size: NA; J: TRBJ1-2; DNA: TGTGCCAGCAGCAAAAAAAATCGGGACTGTGGCTACACCTTC; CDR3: CASSKKNRDCGYTF
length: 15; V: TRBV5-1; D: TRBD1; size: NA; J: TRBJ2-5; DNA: TGCGCCAGCAGCTTAGGGGACAGGGACCAAGAGACCCAGTACTTC; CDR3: CASSLGDRDQETQYF
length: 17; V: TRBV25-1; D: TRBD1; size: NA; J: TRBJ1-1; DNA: TGTGCCAGCAGAGGATTTGGGACAGAGTCCATGAACACTGAAGCTTTCTTT; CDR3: CASRGFGTESMNTEAFF
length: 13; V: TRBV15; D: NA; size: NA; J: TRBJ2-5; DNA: TGTGCCACCAGCAGAGCCAGCCCCGAGACCCAGTACTTC; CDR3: CATSRASPETQYF
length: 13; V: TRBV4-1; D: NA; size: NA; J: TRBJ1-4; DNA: TGCGCCAGCAGCCAAAACATCGGGGAAAAACTGTTTTTT; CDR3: CASSQNIGEKLFF
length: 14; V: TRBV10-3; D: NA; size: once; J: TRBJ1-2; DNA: TGTGCCATCACCGAAGGTGGGGTTAACTATGGCTACACCTTC; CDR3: CAITEGGVNYGYTF
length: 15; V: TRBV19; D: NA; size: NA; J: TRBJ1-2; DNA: TGTGCCAGTAGTACCTTAGGGAAAGGGGACTATGGCTACACCTTC; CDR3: CASSTLGKGDYGYTF
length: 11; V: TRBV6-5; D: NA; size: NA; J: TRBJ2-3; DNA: TGTGCCAGCAAACAACGTGATACGCAGTATTTT; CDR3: CASKQRDTQYF
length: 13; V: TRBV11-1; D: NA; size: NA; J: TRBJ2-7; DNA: TGTGCCAGCAGAAGCACAGTAGTCTACGAGCAGTACTTC; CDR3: CASRSTVVYEQYF
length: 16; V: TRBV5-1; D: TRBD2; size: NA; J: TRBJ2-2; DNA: TGCGCCAGCAGCTCCGGACTAGCGGCGAACACCGGGGAGCTGTTTTTT; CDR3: CASSSGLAANTGELFF
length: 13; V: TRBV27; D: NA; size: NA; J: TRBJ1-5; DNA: TGTGCCAGCGCTGGCCCGGGCAATCAGCCCCAGCATTTT; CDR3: CASAGPGNQPQHF
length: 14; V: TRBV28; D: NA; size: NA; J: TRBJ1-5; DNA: TGTGCCAGCAGTTTGGTGGGTAGCAATCAGCCCCAGCATTTT; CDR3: CASSLVGSNQPQHF
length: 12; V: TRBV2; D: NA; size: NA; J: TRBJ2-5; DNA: TGTGCCAGCAATACAGACCAAGAGACCCAGTACTTC; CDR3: CASNTDQETQYF
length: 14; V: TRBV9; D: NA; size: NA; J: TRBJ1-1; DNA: TGTGCCAGCAGCGGCAGGGCGGGGAGCACTGAAGCTTTCTTT; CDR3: CASSGRAGSTEAFF
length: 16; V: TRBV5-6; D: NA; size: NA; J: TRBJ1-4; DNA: TGTGCCAGCAGCTTGGCCCCAGCTGCAACTAATGAAAAACTGTTTTTT; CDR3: CASSLAPAATNEKLFF